This passage covers 22 T cell receptor beta chains from one sample sequenced in a study of CD8+ T cells in alopecia areata. Treatment noted: oral pan-JAK inhibitor, 5-10 mg twice daily. Sequencing relied on a cDNA template that was reverse transcribed from extracted RNA. The repertoire was sequenced with immunoSEQ multiplex PCR; TCRdb's copy has only in-frame clones and lacks some. The table shows around 110,000 clones, with around 50% occurring only once. The source was CD8+ T cells sorted from blood, collected at week 24, from a patient treated with tofacitinib. Every receptor here comes from a human donor with alopecia areata.

The chain uses TRBV27 and TRBJ1-1; no clear D gene. Per the germline V gene, CDR1 is MNHEY and CDR2 is SMNVEV (reference sequence). This CDR3 contains 12 residues. V shed 4 bases and J shed 8 bases, with 11 bases lying between them. The CDR3: CASSSGFSEAFF. The DNA for the CDR3 is TGTGCCAGCAGTTCCGGATTCTCCGAAGCTTTCTTT.

This chain connects TRBV7-9 to TRBJ1-1; no firm D call. Per germline, CDR1 SEHNR and CDR2 FQNEAQ (reference sequence). V gave up 6 bases and J gave up 2 bases, with 10 bases separating them. The CDR3 spans 13 residues. The CDR3, as DNA: TGTGCCAGCAGGCCCACGGGTAACACTGAAGCTTTCTTT. As protein: CASRPTGNTEAFF.

This clone was seen more than once but under ten times. The chain couples TRBV9 to TRBJ1-2; D is unresolved. CDR1 and CDR2 from the germline V gene are SGDLS and YYNGEE. CDR3 length equals 15 residues. V dropped 0 bases and J dropped 6 bases, with 15 bases sitting between them. CDR3 in DNA: TGTGCCAGCAGCGTAGACACCGGTCTAGGGAATGGCTACACCTTC. It yields the protein CASSVDTGLGNGYTF. The full variable domain, with the rest looked up from reference TRBV9 and TRBJ1-2, is DSGVTQTPKHLITATGQRVTLRCSPRSGDLSVYWYQQSLDQGLQFLIQYYNGEERAKGNILERFSAQQFPDLHSELNLSSLELGDSALYFCASSVDTGLGNGYTFGSGTRLTVV.

The chain carries TRBV6-5 and TRBJ2-7; D ambiguous. CDR1 is MNHEY, CDR2 SVGAGI, per germline. Trimming pared 2 bases from V and 3 bases from J, leaving 8 bases between. The CDR3 sequence is 13 residues long. The DNA for the CDR3 is TGTGCCAGCAGTTACGGGGTCGGCTACGAGCAGTACTTC. Protein product: CASSYGVGYEQYF.

Concerning this clone: The same CDR3 can be traced to other DNA sequences in this sample. The chain couples TRBV30 to TRBJ2-1; 8 nucleotides line up with TRBD2. J was trimmed by 7 bases and V by 0 bases; bases with no gene match: 2. CDR1 and CDR2 (germline): GTSNPN, SVGIG (reference sequence). The CDR3 runs to 13 residues. In DNA, the CDR3 is TGTGCCTGGAGTGTAAGCGGGGGTAATGAGCAGTTCTTC. It specifies CAWSVSGGNEQFF.

V gene TRBV27 combines with J gene TRBJ2-5; no clear D. The CDR3 runs 14 residues. Trimming shortened V by 5 bases and J by 8 bases, and 18 bases separated the two germline ends. Germline CDR1 is MNHEY and CDR2 is SMNVEV (reference sequence). The CDR3 DNA reads TGTGCCAGCAGTGAGAGACTGGTTTTGGGAACCCAGTACTTC. Translated, it gives CASSERLVLGTQYF.

V usage is TRBV27 and J usage is TRBJ2-1; D is perhaps TRBD1 or TRBD2 (6 bases each). The V gene lost 3 bases and the J gene lost 0 bases, with 12 bases spanning the gap. The CDR3 has 16 residues. Germline CDR1 is MNHEY and CDR2 is SMNVEV (reference sequence). Here the CDR3 DNA reads TGTGCCAGCAGTTTTGTCGGGGGCAGCTCCTACAATGAGCAGTTCTTC. Protein product: CASSFVGGSSYNEQFF.

This clone was counted a few times. The CDR3 reads CASSPGTGINYGYTF. The CDR3 DNA reads TGTGCCAGCAGCCCCGGGACAGGAATTAACTATGGCTACACCTTC. This chain uses TRBV7-6 with TRBJ1-2; 8 nucleotides agree with TRBD1. This CDR3 region has 15 residues. Germline-derived CDR1 and CDR2 are SGHVS and FNYEAQ. After removal of 5 bases from V and 1 base from J, the junction contained 6 bases not matched to a gene.

The V and J genes are TRBV27 and TRBJ2-1, with D unresolved. V was shortened by 4 bases and J by 8 bases, with 15 bases between the two germline ends. Germline CDR1 and CDR2: MNHEY and SMNVEV (reference sequence). This CDR3 spans 14 amino acids. The CDR3 DNA sequence: TGTGCCAGCAGTTCCAGACCGCCAAGGCATGAGCAGTTCTTC. It codes for CASSSRPPRHEQFF.

The V call is TRBV19, the J call TRBJ1-6; D is undetermined. V lost 10 bases to trimming and J lost 9 bases, with 13 bases between them. Germline V gives CDR1 LNHDA, CDR2 SQIVND (reference sequence). This CDR3 is built from 12 residues. The CDR3 sequence: CATQTGGSPLHF. In DNA, the CDR3 is TGTGCCACCCAGACTGGTGGTTCACCCCTCCACTTT.

This clone was detected a few times. The J gene is TRBJ2-7, the V gene TRBV6-1, with D hard to call. There are 12 residues in the CDR3. V gave up 1 base and J gave up 3 bases, with 4 bases separating them. CDR1 is MNHNS, CDR2 SASEGT, per germline. This chain's CDR3 is CASSEVDYEQYF. The CDR3 DNA sequence: TGTGCCAGCAGTGAAGTGGACTACGAGCAGTACTTC.

The rearrangement joins TRBV29-1 to TRBJ2-7; the D call may be TRBD1 or TRBD2 (5 bases each). The CDR3 totals 15 residues. CDR1 is SQVTM and CDR2 is ANQGSEA in the germline V gene. With 0 bases removed from V and 0 bases from J, the gap between germline ends came to 12 bases. The chain's CDR3 is CSVEDRGLSSYEQYF. The CDR3, as DNA: TGCAGCGTTGAAGACCGGGGCTTGAGCTCCTACGAGCAGTACTTC.

V usage is TRBV4-1 and J usage is TRBJ2-7; 9 bases match TRBD2. The CDR3 runs to 14 residues. Germline V lookup: CDR1 MGHRA, CDR2 YSYEKL. Trimming at V came to 2 bases and at J to 1 base, leaving 0 bases not matched to a gene. CDR3 amino acids: CASSQSGGSYEQYF. The CDR3 DNA reads as TGCGCCAGCAGCCAAAGCGGGGGGTCCTACGAGCAGTACTTC.

This rearrangement joins TRBV2 to TRBJ2-3; a weak D match, TRBD1 (5 bases). The CDR3 is made up of 12 amino acids. Trimming pared 7 bases from V and 4 bases from J, leaving 9 bases between. Germline-derived CDR1 and CDR2 are SNHLY and FYNNEI. The chain's CDR3 is CASTGISDTQYF. The CDR3 DNA sequence: TGTGCCAGCACAGGGATCTCAGATACGCAGTATTTT.

This chain uses TRBV11-2 with TRBJ2-5, with D perhaps given as TRBD1 or TRBD2 (6 bases each). This CDR3 is built from 14 residues. The germline V gene has CDR1 SGHAT and CDR2 FQNNGV. V lost 2 bases and J lost 5, with 12 bases in between. In DNA form, the CDR3 reads TGTGCCAGCAGCTTAACGACAGGAGGGGAGACCCAGTACTTC. Residues: CASSLTTGGETQYF.

The CDR3 loop reads CATSTDRDIYEQYF. As DNA, the CDR3 is TGTGCCACCAGCACCGACAGGGATATCTACGAGCAGTACTTC. This sequence joins TRBV15 and TRBJ2-7; TRBD1 matches at 7 bases. With V trimmed by 4 bases and J by 3 bases, 6 bases remained unmatched. The CDR3 has 14 residues. Germline assignment: CDR1 LNHNV and CDR2 YYDKDF (reference sequence).

This clone was seen repeatedly, ten times or more. V is TRBV15 and J is TRBJ2-1; D might be TRBD1 or TRBD2, each matching 6 bases. The CDR3 consists of 15 residues. The V gene lost 2 bases and the J gene lost 8 bases, with 16 bases spanning the gap. Germline V gene data show CDR1 as LNHNV and CDR2 as YYDKDF (reference sequence). CDR3 sequence reads: CATSRRDRGAYEQFF. CDR3 nucleotide sequence: TGTGCCACCAGCAGACGGGATAGGGGGGCTTATGAGCAGTTCTTC.

For this clone: This sample also contains other DNA sequences that code for the same CDR3. This sequence joins TRBV9 and TRBJ2-7; D unclear. Germline CDR1 reads SGDLS; CDR2 reads YYNGEE. The CDR3 extends over 13 amino acids. Trimming stripped 0 bases from V and 1 base from J, with 5 bases between. The CDR3 loop is CASSVGSSYEQYF. In DNA form, the CDR3 reads TGTGCCAGCAGCGTAGGTAGTTCCTACGAGCAGTACTTC.

This clone was seen a handful of times. CDR3 sequence: CASSLMNGDSSYNEQFF. The CDR3 DNA follows: TGTGCCAGCAGCTTAATGAACGGGGACAGCTCCTACAATGAGCAGTTCTTC. This rearrangement joins TRBV7-8 to TRBJ2-1; 7 positions agree with TRBD1. Germline V lookup: CDR1 SGHVS, CDR2 FQNEAQ. There are 17 residues in the CDR3. The ends lost 2 bases at V and 0 bases at J; junction bases unmatched: 7. Based on the CDR3 plus reference TRBV7-8 and TRBJ2-1, the full variable domain is GAGVSQSPRYKVAKRGQDVALRCDPISGHVSLFWYQQALGQGPEFLTYFQNEAQLDKSGLPSDRFFAERPEGSVSTLKIQRTQQEDSAVYLCASSLMNGDSSYNEQFFGPGTRLTVL.

This clone was seen a few times. This rearrangement joins TRBV30 to TRBJ2-7; D gene ambiguous. The CDR3 extends over 13 amino acids. V was pared by 4 bases and J by 6 bases, with 16 bases between. Germline CDR1 is GTSNPN and CDR2 is SVGIG (reference sequence). Here the CDR3 reads CAWNTDTLGEQYF. The CDR3 DNA follows: TGTGCCTGGAATACCGATACCCTAGGCGAGCAGTACTTC.

The V gene is TRBV7-9, the J gene TRBJ2-3; TRBD1 matches at 9 bases. The trim removed 6 bases at V and 7 bases at J, leaving 8 bases unmatched. The CDR3 consists of 14 residues. The V gene's germline CDR1 is SEHNR and CDR2 FQNEAQ (reference sequence). The CDR3, as DNA: TGTGCCAGCAGTAATGGGACAGGGCTAAATACGCAGTATTTT. This codes for CASSNGTGLNTQYF.

This clone has ten or more counts. The CDR3 spells CAISEQTGPTGDIQYF. CDR3 coding DNA: TGTGCCATCAGTGAGCAAACCGGGCCTACGGGAGACATTCAGTACTTC. This chain connects TRBV10-3 to TRBJ2-4, with a weak D call TRBD2 (6 bases). CDR3 length: 16 residues. Trimming removed 2 bases from V and 8 bases from J, with 19 bases in between. The germline V gene has CDR1 ENHRY and CDR2 SYGVKD.